This is a list of T cell receptor beta chains from one sample in a study of control samples from healthy donors and cancer patients. Only in-frame clones appear in the TCRdb table, and some are missing; sequencing was by immunoSEQ multiplex PCR. The profile shows some 120,000 clones, about 86% of them singletons. The source material was blood. The receptors come from a man younger than 45 in good health. Each CDR3 is given with its conserved first and last residue. Each record gives: D gene, CDR3 length, J gene, V gene, clone size, CDR3 protein, CDR3 DNA. The D gene is left open where the match is weak. Clone size is shown for a subset of rows, as once, few, many or a class of expanded clone.

d_call: -
cdr3_length: 12
j_call: TRBJ1-1
v_call: TRBV7-9
clone_size: -
cdr3_aa: CASSPSYTEAFF
cdr3_nt: TGTGCCAGCAGCCCTAGCTACACTGAAGCTTTCTTT

d_call: TRBD1
cdr3_length: 14
j_call: TRBJ1-3
v_call: TRBV7-9
clone_size: -
cdr3_aa: CASSVQGSGNTIYF
cdr3_nt: TGTGCCAGCAGCGTACAGGGGTCCGGAAACACCATATATTTT

d_call: TRBD1
cdr3_length: 13
j_call: TRBJ1-1
v_call: TRBV27
clone_size: once
cdr3_aa: CASSLSRDSAAFF
cdr3_nt: TGTGCCAGCAGTTTATCGCGGGACAGCGCGGCTTTCTTT

d_call: -
cdr3_length: 12
j_call: TRBJ1-2
v_call: TRBV29-1
clone_size: -
cdr3_aa: CSARRGVDGYTF
cdr3_nt: TGCAGTGCGCGGAGGGGGGTCGACGGCTACACCTTC

d_call: TRBD1
cdr3_length: 15
j_call: TRBJ2-2
v_call: TRBV19
clone_size: -
cdr3_aa: CASSKQGYGTGELFF
cdr3_nt: TGTGCCAGTAGCAAACAGGGGTATGGCACCGGGGAGCTGTTTTTT

d_call: -
cdr3_length: 12
j_call: TRBJ1-1
v_call: TRBV3-1/TRBV3-2
clone_size: few
cdr3_aa: CASQGLNTEAFF
cdr3_nt: TGTGCCAGCCAGGGGCTGAACACTGAAGCTTTCTTT

d_call: -
cdr3_length: 16
j_call: TRBJ2-1
v_call: TRBV5-1
clone_size: -
cdr3_aa: CASSLGIGSDHNEQFF
cdr3_nt: TGCGCCAGCAGCTTGGGGATAGGAAGCGATCACAATGAGCAGTTCTTC

d_call: -
cdr3_length: 13
j_call: TRBJ1-5
v_call: TRBV6-5
clone_size: -
cdr3_aa: CASSSQAWQPQHF
cdr3_nt: TGTGCCAGCAGTTCACAGGCATGGCAGCCCCAGCATTTT

d_call: -
cdr3_length: 16
j_call: TRBJ2-6
v_call: TRBV5-1
clone_size: -
cdr3_aa: CASSLGDRSGANVLTF
cdr3_nt: TGCGCCAGCAGCTTGGGAGACAGATCTGGGGCCAACGTCCTGACTTTC

d_call: -
cdr3_length: 14
j_call: TRBJ2-7
v_call: TRBV3-1/TRBV3-2
clone_size: once
cdr3_aa: CASSQGASSYEQYF
cdr3_nt: TGTGCCAGCAGCCAAGGGGCGAGCTCCTACGAGCAGTACTTC

d_call: -
cdr3_length: 11
j_call: TRBJ2-7
v_call: TRBV29-1
clone_size: -
cdr3_aa: CSVGDIPEQYF
cdr3_nt: TGCAGCGTTGGGGACATCCCCGAGCAGTACTTC

d_call: -
cdr3_length: 16
j_call: TRBJ2-5
v_call: TRBV11-3
clone_size: -
cdr3_aa: CASSLMGGALQETQYF
cdr3_nt: TGTGCCAGCAGCTTAATGGGGGGGGCCCTCCAAGAGACCCAGTACTTC

d_call: -
cdr3_length: 13
j_call: TRBJ1-5
v_call: TRBV12-3/TRBV12-4
clone_size: -
cdr3_aa: CASSFSENQPQHF
cdr3_nt: TGTGCCAGCAGTTTCTCAGAAAATCAGCCCCAGCATTTT

d_call: TRBD1
cdr3_length: 12
j_call: TRBJ2-2
v_call: TRBV5-1
clone_size: -
cdr3_aa: CASRQGRGELFF
cdr3_nt: TGCGCCAGCAGACAGGGGCGCGGGGAGCTGTTTTTT

d_call: TRBD1
cdr3_length: 16
j_call: TRBJ1-2
v_call: TRBV18
clone_size: once
cdr3_aa: CASSKFRDREDYGYTF
cdr3_nt: TGTGCCAGCTCGAAATTCCGGGACAGGGAAGATTATGGCTACACCTTC

d_call: TRBD1
cdr3_length: 16
j_call: TRBJ1-5
v_call: TRBV15
clone_size: -
cdr3_aa: CATSRGSGGAGQPQHF
cdr3_nt: TGTGCCACCAGCAGAGGGTCAGGGGGCGCGGGTCAGCCCCAGCATTTT

d_call: -
cdr3_length: 16
j_call: TRBJ1-4
v_call: TRBV7-8
clone_size: -
cdr3_aa: CASSLVGGAGNEKLFF
cdr3_nt: TGTGCCAGCAGCTTAGTTGGGGGGGCAGGGAATGAAAAACTGTTTTTT

d_call: -
cdr3_length: 15
j_call: TRBJ2-2
v_call: TRBV7-3
clone_size: -
cdr3_aa: CASSLRQSNTGELFF
cdr3_nt: TGTGCCAGCAGCTTAAGACAGTCGAACACCGGGGAGCTGTTTTTT

d_call: TRBD2
cdr3_length: 15
j_call: TRBJ2-3
v_call: TRBV5-1
clone_size: once
cdr3_aa: CASRSSGGPVDTQYF
cdr3_nt: TGCGCCAGCAGATCTAGCGGGGGGCCCGTTGATACGCAGTATTTT

d_call: -
cdr3_length: 16
j_call: TRBJ1-2
v_call: TRBV3-1/TRBV3-2
clone_size: -
cdr3_aa: CASSLGAGAGVGGYTF
cdr3_nt: TGTGCCAGCAGCCTCGGCGCGGGGGCTGGAGTCGGTGGCTACACCTTC

d_call: TRBD1
cdr3_length: 11
j_call: TRBJ1-1
v_call: TRBV10-1
clone_size: -
cdr3_aa: CASRTGTEAFF
cdr3_nt: TGCGCCAGCCGGACAGGGACTGAAGCTTTCTTT

d_call: TRBD1
cdr3_length: 13
j_call: TRBJ1-2
v_call: TRBV10-3
clone_size: -
cdr3_aa: CAISELGTGDYTF
cdr3_nt: TGTGCCATCAGTGAGTTGGGGACAGGGGACTACACCTTC

d_call: -
cdr3_length: 14
j_call: TRBJ1-1
v_call: TRBV7-2
clone_size: few
cdr3_aa: CASSAEGLNTEAFF
cdr3_nt: TGTGCCAGCAGCGCAGAGGGACTGAACACTGAAGCTTTCTTT

d_call: -
cdr3_length: 16
j_call: TRBJ1-1
v_call: TRBV6-6
clone_size: -
cdr3_aa: CASSYSSRTRNTEAFF
cdr3_nt: TGTGCCAGCAGTTACTCGAGCCGGACACGGAACACTGAAGCTTTCTTT

d_call: -
cdr3_length: 16
j_call: TRBJ1-2
v_call: TRBV29-1
clone_size: -
cdr3_aa: CSVETDQAIYDYGYTF
cdr3_nt: TGCAGCGTTGAGACCGACCAGGCTATCTATGACTATGGCTACACCTTC

d_call: -
cdr3_length: 14
j_call: TRBJ1-2
v_call: TRBV11-2
clone_size: -
cdr3_aa: CASSPTDNNYGYTF
cdr3_nt: TGTGCCAGCAGCCCGACAGACAATAACTATGGCTACACCTTC

d_call: TRBD1
cdr3_length: 15
j_call: TRBJ1-4
v_call: TRBV19
clone_size: -
cdr3_aa: CASGTGGDTNEKLFF
cdr3_nt: TGTGCCAGTGGGACAGGGGGCGATACTAATGAAAAACTGTTTTTT

d_call: -
cdr3_length: 14
j_call: TRBJ1-5
v_call: TRBV14
clone_size: -
cdr3_aa: CASSRPFASQPQHF
cdr3_nt: TGTGCCAGCAGCCGTCCCTTTGCGTCTCAGCCCCAGCATTTT

d_call: -
cdr3_length: 13
j_call: TRBJ1-2
v_call: TRBV5-1
clone_size: -
cdr3_aa: CASSLTANYGYTF
cdr3_nt: TGCGCCAGCAGCTTAACAGCCAACTATGGCTACACCTTC

d_call: -
cdr3_length: 15
j_call: TRBJ1-6
v_call: TRBV21-1
clone_size: -
cdr3_aa: CASSRSGTGNSPLHF
cdr3_nt: TGTGCCAGCAGTCGATCCGGGACTGGTAATTCACCCCTCCACTTT

d_call: -
cdr3_length: 14
j_call: TRBJ2-2
v_call: TRBV6-5
clone_size: once
cdr3_aa: CASSRSLDTGELFF
cdr3_nt: TGTGCCAGCAGTAGGAGTCTAGACACCGGGGAGCTGTTTTTT

d_call: TRBD1
cdr3_length: 13
j_call: TRBJ1-5
v_call: TRBV16
clone_size: -
cdr3_aa: CASWSRGPQPQHF
cdr3_nt: TGTGCCAGCTGGTCTAGGGGGCCTCAGCCCCAGCATTTT

d_call: -
cdr3_length: 15
j_call: TRBJ1-1
v_call: TRBV14
clone_size: -
cdr3_aa: CASSQVFLKNTEAFF
cdr3_nt: TGTGCCAGCAGCCAAGTATTCCTCAAGAACACTGAAGCTTTCTTT

d_call: -
cdr3_length: 14
j_call: TRBJ1-1
v_call: TRBV9
clone_size: -
cdr3_aa: CASSPRVKNTEAFF
cdr3_nt: TGTGCCAGCAGCCCACGTGTCAAGAACACTGAAGCTTTCTTT

d_call: -
cdr3_length: 13
j_call: TRBJ1-6
v_call: TRBV6-1
clone_size: few
cdr3_aa: CASSEARYSPLHF
cdr3_nt: TGTGCCAGCAGTGAAGCGCGGTATTCACCCCTCCACTTT

d_call: TRBD1
cdr3_length: 16
j_call: TRBJ1-5
v_call: TRBV25-1
clone_size: -
cdr3_aa: CASSGTGGPSNQPQHF
cdr3_nt: TGTGCCAGCAGTGGGACAGGGGGCCCTAGCAATCAGCCCCAGCATTTT

d_call: -
cdr3_length: 15
j_call: TRBJ1-5
v_call: TRBV6-5
clone_size: -
cdr3_aa: CASTAGGGQDQPQHF
cdr3_nt: TGTGCCAGCACCGCGGGGGGGGGTCAGGATCAGCCCCAGCATTTT

d_call: -
cdr3_length: 14
j_call: TRBJ2-1
v_call: TRBV9
clone_size: -
cdr3_aa: CASSVAPEGNEQFF
cdr3_nt: TGTGCCAGCAGCGTAGCTCCGGAGGGTAATGAGCAGTTCTTC

d_call: TRBD1
cdr3_length: 17
j_call: TRBJ1-1
v_call: TRBV7-9
clone_size: -
cdr3_aa: CASSSLTPRQGNTEAFF
cdr3_nt: TGTGCCAGCAGCTCCCTAACCCCTCGACAGGGGAACACTGAAGCTTTCTTT

d_call: TRBD1
cdr3_length: 13
j_call: TRBJ1-1
v_call: TRBV10-2
clone_size: -
cdr3_aa: CATLTGGLTEAFF
cdr3_nt: TGCGCCACCCTAACAGGGGGCCTCACTGAAGCTTTCTTT

d_call: TRBD1
cdr3_length: 13
j_call: TRBJ1-5
v_call: TRBV18
clone_size: -
cdr3_aa: CASSTGGNQPQHF
cdr3_nt: TGTGCCAGCTCTACAGGGGGCAATCAGCCCCAGCATTTT

d_call: TRBD1
cdr3_length: 16
j_call: TRBJ2-7
v_call: TRBV30
clone_size: once
cdr3_aa: CAWSVRGQGSSYEQYF
cdr3_nt: TGTGCCTGGAGTGTGCGGGGACAGGGAAGCTCCTACGAGCAGTACTTC

d_call: -
cdr3_length: 13
j_call: TRBJ1-1
v_call: TRBV6-5
clone_size: -
cdr3_aa: CASSYSEGRSAFF
cdr3_nt: TGTGCCAGCAGTTACTCAGAGGGCAGATCAGCTTTCTTT

d_call: -
cdr3_length: 15
j_call: TRBJ2-1
v_call: TRBV29-1
clone_size: -
cdr3_aa: CSVYGTVNFYNEQFF
cdr3_nt: TGCAGCGTTTACGGGACCGTCAACTTCTACAATGAGCAGTTCTTC

d_call: TRBD2
cdr3_length: 14
j_call: TRBJ2-3
v_call: TRBV5-8
clone_size: -
cdr3_aa: CASSFGGARDTQYF
cdr3_nt: TGTGCCAGCAGCTTCGGGGGGGCGAGAGATACGCAGTATTTT

d_call: -
cdr3_length: 15
j_call: TRBJ1-5
v_call: TRBV19
clone_size: -
cdr3_aa: CASKNPQGTNQPQHF
cdr3_nt: TGTGCCAGTAAAAATCCCCAGGGGACAAATCAGCCCCAGCATTTT

d_call: -
cdr3_length: 14
j_call: TRBJ1-2
v_call: TRBV18
clone_size: -
cdr3_aa: CASSLKEVSYGYTF
cdr3_nt: TGTGCCAGCTCACTAAAGGAGGTATCCTATGGCTACACCTTC

d_call: -
cdr3_length: 15
j_call: TRBJ2-1
v_call: TRBV10-2
clone_size: -
cdr3_aa: CASSLRGERGNEQFF
cdr3_nt: TGCGCCAGCAGTCTCCGAGGAGAGCGCGGCAATGAGCAGTTCTTC

d_call: TRBD1
cdr3_length: 18
j_call: TRBJ2-2
v_call: TRBV18
clone_size: -
cdr3_aa: CASSEGQGGPSNTGELFF
cdr3_nt: TGTGCCAGCTCGGAGGGACAGGGGGGTCCTTCGAACACCGGGGAGCTGTTTTTT

d_call: -
cdr3_length: 10
j_call: TRBJ1-1
v_call: TRBV29-1
clone_size: -
cdr3_aa: CSVEGKGAFF
cdr3_nt: TGCAGCGTTGAAGGAAAGGGCGCTTTCTTT

d_call: -
cdr3_length: 15
j_call: TRBJ1-4
v_call: TRBV5-1
clone_size: -
cdr3_aa: CASSGGTATNEKLFF
cdr3_nt: TGCGCCAGCAGCGGGGGGACCGCAACTAATGAAAAACTGTTTTTT

d_call: TRBD1
cdr3_length: 15
j_call: TRBJ1-1
v_call: TRBV5-1
clone_size: -
cdr3_aa: CASSLEQGAWTEAFF
cdr3_nt: TGCGCCAGCAGCTTGGAGCAGGGGGCTTGGACTGAAGCTTTCTTT

d_call: -
cdr3_length: 14
j_call: TRBJ2-3
v_call: TRBV10-1
clone_size: once
cdr3_aa: CASSDGAGTDTQYF
cdr3_nt: TGCGCCAGCAGTGACGGGGCTGGCACAGATACGCAGTATTTT